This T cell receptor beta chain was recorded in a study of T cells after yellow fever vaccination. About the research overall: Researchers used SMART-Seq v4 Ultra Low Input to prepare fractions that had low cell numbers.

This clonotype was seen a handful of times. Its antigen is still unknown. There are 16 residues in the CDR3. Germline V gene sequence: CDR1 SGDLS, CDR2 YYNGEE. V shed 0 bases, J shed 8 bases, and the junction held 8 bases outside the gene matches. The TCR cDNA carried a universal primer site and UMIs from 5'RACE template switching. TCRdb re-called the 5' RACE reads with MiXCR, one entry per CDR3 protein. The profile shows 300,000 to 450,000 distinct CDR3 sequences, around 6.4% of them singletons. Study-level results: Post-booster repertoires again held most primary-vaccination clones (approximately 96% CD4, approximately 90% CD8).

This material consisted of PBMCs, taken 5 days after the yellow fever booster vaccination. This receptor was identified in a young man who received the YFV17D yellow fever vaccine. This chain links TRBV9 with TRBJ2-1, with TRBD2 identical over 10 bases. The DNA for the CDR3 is TGTGCCAGCAGCGTAGCCCCTAGCGGGAGAGGGGATGAGCAGTTCTTC. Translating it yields CASSVAPSGRGDEQFF.